The 26 T cell receptor beta chains below come from one sample, sequenced in a study of radiation and T cells in renal cell carcinoma. Repertoires were generated with immunoSEQ multiplex PCR, while TCRdb's copy carries only in-frame clones and drops some. The data show roughly 100,000 clones, approximately 86% seen once. Sample time point: baseline pretreatment blood. Treatment meaning: 15 Gy SBRT to primary tumor, nephrectomy 4 weeks later. The source material was blood, sampled from a patient whose treatment included radiotherapy and nephrectomy. These receptors originate from a middle-aged man with renal cell carcinoma.

The chain employs TRBV6-6 and TRBJ1-4, with 8 bases fitting TRBD1. Germline V gene lookup returns CDR1 MNHNY and CDR2 SVGAGI (reference sequence). This CDR3 region has 14 residues. The V segment lost 4 bases and the J segment 6 bases; nucleotides outside the gene matches: 4. CDR3 DNA: TGTGCCAGCAGTTCAGGGACAGGACATGAAAAACTGTTTTTT. This translates into CASSSGTGHEKLFF.

The chain employs TRBV6-6 and TRBJ2-1; D might be TRBD2 (6 bases). CDR1 MNHNY and CDR2 SVGAGI come from the germline V gene (reference sequence). This CDR3 contains 14 residues. V lost 0 bases and J lost 7, with 10 bases in between. The CDR3 DNA reads as TGTGCCAGCAGTTACTCGAGTAGCGGAAATGAGCAGTTCTTC. This encodes CASSYSSSGNEQFF.

The gene calls are TRBV6-5 and TRBJ1-5; D unclear. This CDR3 is 14 amino acids long. V was clipped by 2 bases and J by 0 bases, with 5 bases between them. CDR1 is MNHEY and CDR2 is SVGAGI in the germline V gene. The CDR3 sequence: CASSYRDSNQPQHF. CDR3 nucleotide sequence: TGTGCCAGCAGTTACAGAGATAGCAATCAGCCCCAGCATTTT.

This chain joins TRBV4-2 and TRBJ2-6, with a weak D call TRBD2 (7 bases). Germline CDR1 and CDR2: LGHNA and YNFKEQ. This CDR3 spans 18 amino acids. V lost 1 base and J lost 2, with 15 bases in between. The CDR3 nucleotides read TGTGCCAGCAGCCAAGGGGAAGGGGGGGCTGCTGGGGCCAACGTCCTGACTTTC. As protein: CASSQGEGGAAGANVLTF.

CDR3 amino acids: CASSLEGFDTGELFF. The DNA for the CDR3 is TGTGCCAGCAGCTTGGAGGGGTTTGACACCGGGGAGCTGTTTTTT. V usage is TRBV5-4 and J usage is TRBJ2-2, with D possibly TRBD1 on 5 matching bases. Germline V gene lookup returns CDR1 SGHNT and CDR2 YYREEE (reference sequence). The CDR3 is made up of 15 amino acids. V was shortened by 0 bases and J by 3 bases, with 9 bases between the two germline ends. Combining the CDR3 with reference TRBV5-4 and TRBJ2-2 gives the whole variable domain ETGVTQSPTHLIKTRGQQVTLRCSSQSGHNTVSWYQQALGQGPQFIFQYYREEENGRGNFPPRFSGLQFPNYSSELNVNALELDDSALYLCASSLEGFDTGELFFGEGSRLTVL.

The gene calls are TRBV10-1 and TRBJ1-5, with no clear D. Deletions cut 3 bases from V and 0 bases from J, with 12 bases between. The V gene's germline CDR1 is WNHNN and CDR2 SYGVQD (reference sequence). The CDR3 consists of 16 residues. The CDR3, as DNA: TGCGCCAGCAGTGAAGACGGCAGACCTAGCAATCAGCCCCAGCATTTT. It yields the protein CASSEDGRPSNQPQHF.

This sequence joins TRBV28 and TRBJ2-2; either TRBD1 or TRBD2 may fit D (5 bases each). The CDR3 loop spans 13 amino acids. V was clipped by 10 bases and J by 5 bases, with 14 bases between them. Germline V gene data show CDR1 as MDHEN and CDR2 as SYDVKM. This CDR3 is CATGPEGTGELFF. CDR3 DNA: TGTGCCACCGGTCCCGAGGGGACCGGGGAGCTGTTTTTT. The complete variable domain, with remaining parts taken from reference TRBV28 and TRBJ2-2, reads DVKVTQSSRYLVKRTGEKVFLECVQDMDHENMFWYRQDPGLGLRLIYFSYDVKMKEKGDIPEGYSVSREKKERFSLILESASTNQTSMYLCATGPEGTGELFFGEGSRLTVL.

The chain recombines TRBV5-8 with TRBJ1-2; a weak D match, TRBD1 (6 bases). The length of the CDR3 is 16 residues. The V gene's germline CDR1 is SGHTS and CDR2 YDEGEE. Trimming pared 0 bases from V and 6 bases from J, leaving 18 bases between. CDR3 sequence (DNA): TGTGCCAGCAGCTTGGCCGGGGGCAGGTTAATTCATGGCTACACCTTC. This translates into CASSLAGGRLIHGYTF.

V and J are TRBV9 and TRBJ2-1; D perhaps matches TRBD2 (7 bases). Germline lookup yields CDR1 SGDLS and CDR2 YYNGEE. Trimming stripped 4 bases from V and 9 bases from J, with 14 bases between. CDR3 size: 13 residues. CDR3 amino acids: CASSPRGGTEQFF. DNA of the CDR3: TGTGCCAGCAGCCCGAGGGGGGGGACTGAGCAGTTCTTC.

The V gene is TRBV7-9, the J gene TRBJ2-5; 8 positions agree with TRBD2. After removal of 5 bases from V and 2 bases from J, the junction contained 7 bases not matched to a gene. This CDR3 is 15 amino acids long. Germline V gives CDR1 SEHNR, CDR2 FQNEAQ (reference sequence). The CDR3 here is CASSPGGEAQETQYF. CDR3 bases: TGTGCCAGCAGCCCCGGGGGGGAGGCTCAAGAGACCCAGTACTTC. Variable domain in full (rest from reference TRBV7-9 and TRBJ2-5): DTGVSQNPRHKITKRGQNVTFRCDPISEHNRLYWYRQTLGQGPEFLTYFQNEAQLEKSRLLSDRFSAERPKGSFSTLEIQRTEQGDSAMYLCASSPGGEAQETQYFGPGTRLLVL.

This clone has a single count. The chain couples TRBV5-1 to TRBJ2-7; tentatively, D is TRBD1 or TRBD2 (5 bases each). There are 15 residues in the CDR3. The V gene lost 2 bases and the J gene lost 1 base, with 13 bases spanning the gap. Germline-derived CDR1 and CDR2 are SGHRS and YFSETQ. DNA of the CDR3: TGCGCCAGCAGCTTCGAGAGGGGCGCGTCCTACGAGCAGTACTTC. Translation gives CASSFERGASYEQYF.

The rearrangement joins TRBV29-1 to TRBJ2-5, with 10 positions matching TRBD1. The germline gives CDR1 SQVTM, CDR2 ANQGSEA. The CDR3 loop spans 15 amino acids. The V gene end was trimmed by 5 bases and the J gene end by 3 bases; junction bases not matched to a gene: 9. The CDR3 here is CSVTTGTGVEETQYF. CDR3 bases: TGCAGCGTTACTACCGGGACAGGGGTGGAAGAGACCCAGTACTTC. Full variable domain (missing parts from reference TRBV29-1 and TRBJ2-5): SAVISQKPSRDICQRGTSLTIQCQVDSQVTMMFWYRQQPGQSLTLIATANQGSEATYESGFVIDKFPISRPNLTFSTLTVSNMSPEDSSIYLCSVTTGTGVEETQYFGPGTRLLVL.

This clone was detected once. This chain uses TRBV18 with TRBJ2-5; D gene ambiguous. The CDR3 loop spans 14 amino acids. CDR1 and CDR2 from the germline V gene are KGHSH and LQKENI. Trimming removed 3 bases from V and 2 bases from J, with 10 bases in between. The DNA for the CDR3 is TGTGCCAGCTCACCCGGGCATACTCAAGAGACCCAGTACTTC. Amino acid sequence: CASSPGHTQETQYF.

CDR3 region: CASSLSGGKGYGYTF. The CDR3 bases are TGCGCCAGCAGCTTGTCAGGGGGCAAGGGCTATGGCTACACCTTC. The chain carries TRBV5-1 and TRBJ1-2, with TRBD1 identical over 8 bases. This CDR3 is built from 15 residues. J lost 4 bases, V lost 1 base, and 6 bases had no gene match. Germline V gives CDR1 SGHRS, CDR2 YFSETQ.

The table lists this clone with a count of one. The chain recombines TRBV7-9 with TRBJ2-1, with a weak D call TRBD2 (6 bases). This CDR3 has 16 residues. Trimming removed 7 bases at V and 0 bases at J, with 16 bases between. From germline, CDR1 is SEHNR and CDR2 FQNEAQ (reference sequence). CDR3 region: CASTSWGVSSYNEQFF. The CDR3 bases are TGTGCCAGCACCTCATGGGGGGTGAGCTCCTACAATGAGCAGTTCTTC.

CDR3 DNA sequence: TGTGCTAGTGGTTTGGTAATGGCAGGGGTTAATGGCTACACCTTC. Its translation: CASGLVMAGVNGYTF. The gene calls are TRBV12-5 and TRBJ1-2; perhaps TRBD1 as D (6 bases). This CDR3 comprises 15 residues. Germline assignment: CDR1 LGHNT and CDR2 FRNRAP. Deletions cut 0 bases from V and 6 bases from J, with 14 bases between.

The rearrangement links TRBV11-2 to TRBJ2-7; D remains ambiguous. CDR1 is SGHAT and CDR2 is FQNNGV in the germline V gene. The CDR3 has 14 residues. V was shortened by 5 bases and J by 5 bases, with 16 bases between the two germline ends. This chain's CDR3 is CASSREGYIHEQYF. In nucleotides, the CDR3 is TGTGCCAGCAGCCGTGAAGGGTATATACACGAGCAGTACTTC.

The chain uses TRBV6-5 and TRBJ1-2; D not certain. The V gene's germline CDR1 is MNHEY and CDR2 SVGAGI. This CDR3 contains 16 residues. The V end was cut by 2 bases, the J end by 3 bases, with 16 bases between. As DNA, the CDR3 is TGTGCCAGCAGTTACGGCAGCCTCGGGATATACTATGGCTACACCTTC. It specifies CASSYGSLGIYYGYTF.

This chain connects TRBV19 to TRBJ1-1; the D gene is possibly TRBD1 (6 bases). CDR1 and CDR2 (germline): LNHDA, SQIVND (reference sequence). Trimming stripped 6 bases from V and 4 bases from J, with 18 bases between. This CDR3 has 15 residues. The DNA for the CDR3 is TGTGCCAGTAGCCCCAGTCAGGGGCACGGCACTGAAGCTTTCTTT. This translates into CASSPSQGHGTEAFF.

This chain joins TRBV7-9 and TRBJ2-3, with 9 bases that match TRBD2. V lost 0 bases, J lost 0 bases, and 7 bases stayed unmatched. Germline V gives CDR1 SEHNR, CDR2 FQNEAQ (reference sequence). This CDR3 is 18 amino acids long. The CDR3 region is CASSLAQISGRSTDTQYF. CDR3 nucleotides: TGTGCCAGCAGCTTAGCGCAGATTAGCGGGAGAAGCACAGATACGCAGTATTTT. The entire variable domain, with the rest obtained from reference TRBV7-9 and TRBJ2-3, is as follows: DTGVSQNPRHKITKRGQNVTFRCDPISEHNRLYWYRQTLGQGPEFLTYFQNEAQLEKSRLLSDRFSAERPKGSFSTLEIQRTEQGDSAMYLCASSLAQISGRSTDTQYFGPGTRLTVL.

CDR3 amino acids: CAISDIGPGTDTQYF. The CDR3 nucleotides read TGTGCCATCAGTGACATAGGGCCGGGAACAGATACGCAGTATTTT. The V call is TRBV10-3, the J call TRBJ2-3; D perhaps matches TRBD2 (5 bases). Germline V gene sequence: CDR1 ENHRY, CDR2 SYGVKD. The CDR3 contains 15 residues. Trimming removed 3 bases from V and 3 bases from J, with 13 bases in between.

The V gene is TRBV28, the J gene TRBJ1-5; D is possibly TRBD1 (6 bases). The CDR3 runs to 13 residues. Germline CDR1 reads MDHEN; CDR2 reads SYDVKM. Trimming took off 4 bases at V and 6 bases at J, with 10 bases between the two ends. DNA of the CDR3: TGTGCCAGCAGTTGGGTACAGGGTCAGCCCCAGCATTTT. Translating it yields CASSWVQGQPQHF.

The CDR3, as DNA: TGCAGCGTTGGGGACAGGGGGTTTGGGCCCCAGCATTTT. This encodes CSVGDRGFGPQHF. This chain uses TRBV29-1 with TRBJ1-5; 11 bases agree with TRBD1. There are 13 residues in the CDR3. The V gene's germline CDR1 is SQVTM and CDR2 ANQGSEA. J lost 9 bases, V lost 4 bases, and 5 bases had no gene match.

The chain employs TRBV5-1 and TRBJ1-4; D is ambiguous. The V end lost 5 bases, the J end lost 3 bases, and 11 bases lay between the germline ends. Germline V CDR1 and CDR2: SGHRS, YFSETQ. The CDR3 totals 14 residues. The chain's CDR3 is CASSFRAANEKLFF. The DNA for the CDR3 is TGCGCCAGCAGTTTCCGGGCCGCTAATGAAAAACTGTTTTTT.

The chain combines TRBV7-9 with TRBJ1-2; maybe TRBD1 (5 bases). This CDR3 has 14 amino acids. Germline CDR1 is SEHNR and CDR2 is FQNEAQ (reference sequence). Trimming removed 1 base from V and 6 bases from J, with 12 bases in between. The CDR3 protein is CASSLDGTYNGYTF. CDR3 nucleotides: TGTGCCAGCAGCTTAGACGGGACCTATAATGGCTACACCTTC.

V gene TRBV7-9 combines with J gene TRBJ2-3; D not certain. The CDR3 extends over 11 amino acids. The V gene's germline CDR1 is SEHNR and CDR2 FQNEAQ (reference sequence). Trimming stripped 2 bases from V and 5 bases from J, with 2 bases between. The CDR3 spells CASSLLDTQYF. The CDR3 nucleotides are TGTGCCAGCAGCTTATTAGATACGCAGTATTTT.